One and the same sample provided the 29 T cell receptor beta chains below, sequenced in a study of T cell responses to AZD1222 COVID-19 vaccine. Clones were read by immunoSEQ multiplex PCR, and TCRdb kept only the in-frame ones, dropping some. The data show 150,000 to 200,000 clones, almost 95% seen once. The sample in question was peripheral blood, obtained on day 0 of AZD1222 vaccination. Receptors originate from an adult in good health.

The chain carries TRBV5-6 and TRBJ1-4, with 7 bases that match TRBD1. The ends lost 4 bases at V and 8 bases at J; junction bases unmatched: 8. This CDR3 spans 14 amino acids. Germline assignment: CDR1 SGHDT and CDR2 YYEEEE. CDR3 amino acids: CASSRGQGGEKLFF. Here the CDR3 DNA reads TGTGCCAGCAGCAGGGGGCAGGGGGGCGAAAAACTGTTTTTT.

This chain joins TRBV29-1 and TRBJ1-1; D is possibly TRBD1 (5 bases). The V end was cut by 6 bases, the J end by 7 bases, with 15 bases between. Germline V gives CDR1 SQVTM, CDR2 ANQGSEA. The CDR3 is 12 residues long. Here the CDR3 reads CSVGQVPLEAFF. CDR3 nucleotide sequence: TGCAGCGTAGGACAAGTCCCTCTTGAAGCTTTCTTT.

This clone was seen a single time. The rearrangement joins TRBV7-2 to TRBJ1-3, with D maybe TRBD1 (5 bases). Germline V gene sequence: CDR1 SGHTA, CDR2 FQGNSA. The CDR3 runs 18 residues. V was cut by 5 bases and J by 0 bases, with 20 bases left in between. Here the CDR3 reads CASSPEGSRATSGNTIYF. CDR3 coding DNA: TGTGCCAGCAGCCCGGAAGGGTCCAGGGCGACCTCTGGAAACACCATATATTTT.

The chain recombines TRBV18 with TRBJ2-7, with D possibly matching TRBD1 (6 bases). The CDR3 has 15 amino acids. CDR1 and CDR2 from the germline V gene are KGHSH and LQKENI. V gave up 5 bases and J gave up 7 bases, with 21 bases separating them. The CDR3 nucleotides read TGTGCCAGCTCATTATTACGGGACACGCAGCCGGAGCAGTACTTC. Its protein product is CASSLLRDTQPEQYF.

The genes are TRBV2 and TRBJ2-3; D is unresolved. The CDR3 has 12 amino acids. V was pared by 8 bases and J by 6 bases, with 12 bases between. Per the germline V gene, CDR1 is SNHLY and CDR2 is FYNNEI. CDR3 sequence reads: CASLRTPDTQYF. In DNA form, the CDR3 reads TGTGCCAGCCTTAGGACCCCCGATACGCAGTATTTT.

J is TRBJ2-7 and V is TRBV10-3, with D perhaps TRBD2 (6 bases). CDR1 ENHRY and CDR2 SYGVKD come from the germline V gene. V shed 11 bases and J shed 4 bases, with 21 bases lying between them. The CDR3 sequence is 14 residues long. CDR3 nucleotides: TGTGCCTGTGACACGGGAGATGCAGGGTACGAGCAGTACTTC. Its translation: CACDTGDAGYEQYF.

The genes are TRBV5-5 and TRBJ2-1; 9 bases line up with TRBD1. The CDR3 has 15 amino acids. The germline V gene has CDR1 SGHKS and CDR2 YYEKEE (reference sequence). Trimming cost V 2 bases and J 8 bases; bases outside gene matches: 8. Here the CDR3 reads CASSFGTGWVDEQFF. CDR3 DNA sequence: TGTGCCAGCAGCTTCGGGACAGGGTGGGTCGATGAGCAGTTCTTC. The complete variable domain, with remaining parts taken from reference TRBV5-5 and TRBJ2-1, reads DAGVTQSPTHLIKTRGQQVTLRCSPISGHKSVSWYQQVLGQGPQFIFQYYEKEERGRGNFPDRFSARQFPNYSSELNVNALLLGDSALYLCASSFGTGWVDEQFFGPGTRLTVL.

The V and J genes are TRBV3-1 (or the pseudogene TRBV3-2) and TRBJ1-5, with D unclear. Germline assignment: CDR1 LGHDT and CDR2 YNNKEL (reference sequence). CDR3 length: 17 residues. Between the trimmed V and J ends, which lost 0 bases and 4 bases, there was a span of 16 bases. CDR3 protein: CASSQDRAVGRNQPQHF. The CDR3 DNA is TGTGCCAGCAGCCAAGATCGTGCTGTCGGGCGTAATCAGCCCCAGCATTTT.

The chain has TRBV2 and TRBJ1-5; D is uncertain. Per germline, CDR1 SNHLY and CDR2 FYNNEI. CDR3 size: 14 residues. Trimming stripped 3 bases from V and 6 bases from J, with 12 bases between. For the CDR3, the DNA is TGTGCCAGCAGTGATAAGCTCGCAGCTCAGCCCCAGCATTTT. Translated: CASSDKLAAQPQHF.

CDR3 residues: CASSQDQAYSNQPQHF. The CDR3 region has the DNA TGCGCCAGCAGCCAAGATCAGGCGTATAGCAATCAGCCCCAGCATTTT. The V gene is TRBV4-1, the J gene TRBJ1-5, with no clear D. The CDR3 is 16 amino acids. Deletions cut 0 bases from V and 0 bases from J, with 9 bases between. Germline loops: CDR1 MGHRA, CDR2 YSYEKL.

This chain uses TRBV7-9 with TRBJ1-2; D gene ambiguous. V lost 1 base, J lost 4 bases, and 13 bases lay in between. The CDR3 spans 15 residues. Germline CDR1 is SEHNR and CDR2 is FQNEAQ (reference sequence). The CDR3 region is CASSLVVSGPYGYTF. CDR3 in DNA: TGTGCCAGCAGCTTAGTGGTTTCGGGCCCCTATGGCTACACCTTC.

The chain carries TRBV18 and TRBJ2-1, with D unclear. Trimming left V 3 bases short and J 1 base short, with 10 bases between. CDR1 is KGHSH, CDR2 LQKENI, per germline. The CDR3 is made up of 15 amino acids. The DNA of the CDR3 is TGTGCCAGCTCACCGTCCCAGCCGTCCTACAATGAGCAGTTCTTC. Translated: CASSPSQPSYNEQFF.

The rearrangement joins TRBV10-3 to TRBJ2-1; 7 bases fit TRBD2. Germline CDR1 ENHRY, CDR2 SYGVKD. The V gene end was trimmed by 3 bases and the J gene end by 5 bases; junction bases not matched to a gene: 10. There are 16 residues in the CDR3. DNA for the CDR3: TGTGCCATCAGTGACCGGGAGGCCGCCATCAACAATGAGCAGTTCTTC. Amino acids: CAISDREAAINNEQFF.

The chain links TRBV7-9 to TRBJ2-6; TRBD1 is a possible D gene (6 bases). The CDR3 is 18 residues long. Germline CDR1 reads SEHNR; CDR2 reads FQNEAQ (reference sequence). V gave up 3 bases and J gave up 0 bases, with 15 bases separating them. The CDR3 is CASSFTVQGSSGANVLTF. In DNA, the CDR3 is TGTGCCAGCAGCTTTACGGTACAGGGAAGCTCTGGGGCCAACGTCCTGACTTTC.

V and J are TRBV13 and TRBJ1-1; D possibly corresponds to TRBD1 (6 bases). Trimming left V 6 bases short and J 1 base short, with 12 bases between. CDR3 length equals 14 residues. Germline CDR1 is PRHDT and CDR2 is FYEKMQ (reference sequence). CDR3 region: CASRLQGPNTEAFF. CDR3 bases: TGTGCCAGCAGATTACAGGGACCGAACACTGAAGCTTTCTTT.

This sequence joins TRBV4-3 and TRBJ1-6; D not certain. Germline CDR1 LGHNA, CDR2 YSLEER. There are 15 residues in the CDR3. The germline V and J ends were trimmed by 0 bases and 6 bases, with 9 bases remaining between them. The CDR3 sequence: CASSQDKASNSPLHF. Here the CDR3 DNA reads TGCGCCAGCAGCCAAGATAAGGCCTCTAATTCACCCCTCCACTTT.

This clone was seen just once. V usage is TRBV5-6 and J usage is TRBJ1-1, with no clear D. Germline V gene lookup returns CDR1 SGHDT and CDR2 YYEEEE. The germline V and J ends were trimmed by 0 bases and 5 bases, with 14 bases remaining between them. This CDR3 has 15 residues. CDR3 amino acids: CASSLGRTAVTEAFF. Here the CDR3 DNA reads TGTGCCAGCAGCTTGGGACGTACAGCGGTTACTGAAGCTTTCTTT.

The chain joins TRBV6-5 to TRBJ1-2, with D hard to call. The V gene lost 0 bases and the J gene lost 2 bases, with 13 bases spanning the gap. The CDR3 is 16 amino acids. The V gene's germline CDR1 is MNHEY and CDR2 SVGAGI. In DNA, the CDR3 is TGTGCCAGCAGTTACTCGATTTACCATAGGAACTATGGCTACACCTTC. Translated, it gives CASSYSIYHRNYGYTF.

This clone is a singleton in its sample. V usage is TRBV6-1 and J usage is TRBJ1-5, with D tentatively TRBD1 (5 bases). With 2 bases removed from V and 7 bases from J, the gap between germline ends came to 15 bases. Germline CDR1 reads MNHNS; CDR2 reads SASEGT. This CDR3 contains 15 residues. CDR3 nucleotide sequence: TGTGCCAGCAGTGAACAGGCAGGGCGGGAACAGCCCCAGCATTTT. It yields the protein CASSEQAGREQPQHF.

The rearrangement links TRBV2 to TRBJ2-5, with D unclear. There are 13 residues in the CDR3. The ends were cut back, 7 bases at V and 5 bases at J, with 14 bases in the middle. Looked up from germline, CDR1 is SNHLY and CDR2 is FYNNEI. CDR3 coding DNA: TGTGCCAGCACCATTCTAATACGGGAGACCCAGTACTTC. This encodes CASTILIRETQYF.

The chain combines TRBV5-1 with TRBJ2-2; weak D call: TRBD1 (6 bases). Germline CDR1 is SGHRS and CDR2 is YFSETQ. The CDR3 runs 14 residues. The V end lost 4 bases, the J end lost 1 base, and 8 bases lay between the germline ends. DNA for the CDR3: TGCGCCAGCAGCCCCAGGGGGAACACCGGGGAGCTGTTTTTT. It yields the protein CASSPRGNTGELFF.

This CDR3 reads CASRRQANYNEQFF. CDR3 nucleotide sequence: TGTGCCAGCAGGCGACAGGCGAACTACAATGAGCAGTTCTTC. The chain employs TRBV2 and TRBJ2-1; the D gene is possibly TRBD1 (6 bases). V lost 6 bases and J lost 3, with 12 bases in between. Per germline, CDR1 SNHLY and CDR2 FYNNEI. This CDR3 has 14 amino acids.

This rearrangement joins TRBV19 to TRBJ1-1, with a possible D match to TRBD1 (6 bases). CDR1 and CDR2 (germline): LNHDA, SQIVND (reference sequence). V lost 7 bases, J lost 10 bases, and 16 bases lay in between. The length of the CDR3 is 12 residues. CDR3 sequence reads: CASTTDAGVAFF. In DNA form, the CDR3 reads TGTGCCAGTACCACGGACGCAGGGGTAGCTTTCTTT.

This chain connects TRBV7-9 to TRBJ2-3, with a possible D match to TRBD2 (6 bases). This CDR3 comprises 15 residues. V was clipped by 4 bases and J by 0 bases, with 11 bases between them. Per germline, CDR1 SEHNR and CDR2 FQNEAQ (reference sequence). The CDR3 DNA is TGTGCCAGCAGCTCACGACTAGAAAGCACAGATACGCAGTATTTT. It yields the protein CASSSRLESTDTQYF. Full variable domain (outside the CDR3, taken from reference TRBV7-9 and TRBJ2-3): DTGVSQNPRHKITKRGQNVTFRCDPISEHNRLYWYRQTLGQGPEFLTYFQNEAQLEKSRLLSDRFSAERPKGSFSTLEIQRTEQGDSAMYLCASSSRLESTDTQYFGPGTRLTVL.

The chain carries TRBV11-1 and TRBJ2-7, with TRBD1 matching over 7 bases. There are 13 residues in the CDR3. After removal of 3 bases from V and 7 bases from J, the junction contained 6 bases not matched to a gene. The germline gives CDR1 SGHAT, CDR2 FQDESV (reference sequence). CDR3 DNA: TGTGCCAGCAGCTTGGGCGACAGGGTTGAGCAGTACTTC. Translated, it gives CASSLGDRVEQYF.

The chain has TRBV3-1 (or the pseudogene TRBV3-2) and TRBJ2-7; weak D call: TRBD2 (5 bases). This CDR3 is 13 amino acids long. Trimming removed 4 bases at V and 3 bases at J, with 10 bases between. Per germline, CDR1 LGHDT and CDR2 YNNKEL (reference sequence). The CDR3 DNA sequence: TGTGCCAGCAGCCCCTGGAGGAGCTACGAGCAGTACTTC. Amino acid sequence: CASSPWRSYEQYF.

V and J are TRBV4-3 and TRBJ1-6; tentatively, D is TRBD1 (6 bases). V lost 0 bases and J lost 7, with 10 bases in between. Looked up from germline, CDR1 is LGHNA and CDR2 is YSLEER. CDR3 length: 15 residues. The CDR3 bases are TGCGCCAGCAGCCAAGATTTCACAGGGAATTCACCCCTCCACTTT. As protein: CASSQDFTGNSPLHF.

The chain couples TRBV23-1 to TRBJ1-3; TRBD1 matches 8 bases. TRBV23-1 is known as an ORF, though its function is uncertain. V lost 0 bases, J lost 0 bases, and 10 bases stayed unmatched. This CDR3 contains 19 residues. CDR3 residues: CASSQSSSRGPISGNTIYF. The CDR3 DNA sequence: TGCGCCAGCAGTCAATCGAGTAGCAGGGGGCCTATCTCTGGAAACACCATATATTTT.

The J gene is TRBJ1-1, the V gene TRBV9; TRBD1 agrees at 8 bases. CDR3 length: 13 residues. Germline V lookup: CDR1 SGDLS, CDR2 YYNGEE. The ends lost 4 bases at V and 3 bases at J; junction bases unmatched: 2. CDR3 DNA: TGTGCCAGCAGCACACAGGGGGACACTGAAGCTTTCTTT. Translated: CASSTQGDTEAFF. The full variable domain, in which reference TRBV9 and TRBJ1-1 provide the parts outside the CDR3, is DSGVTQTPKHLITATGQRVTLRCSPRSGDLSVYWYQQSLDQGLQFLIQYYNGEERAKGNILERFSAQQFPDLHSELNLSSLELGDSALYFCASSTQGDTEAFFGQGTRLTVV.